This entry lists 32 T cell receptor beta chains sequenced from one sample in a study of OX40 agonist ivuxolimab in advanced cancers. Assay: immunoSEQ multiplex PCR; the TCRdb copy retains only in-frame clones and omits some. The sample has 70,000 or so clones; about nine tenths are singletons. Sequences were derived from CD4+ or CD8+ T cells sorted from blood, sampled in a trial of the OX40 agonist ivuxolimab. The receptors originated from an adult with an advanced solid tumor such as melanoma, head and neck, liver or kidney cancer.

This clone was detected only a few times. V gene TRBV7-6 combines with J gene TRBJ1-1, with no clear D. The V gene lost 5 bases and the J gene lost 1 base, with 5 bases spanning the gap. Germline V gene sequence: CDR1 SGHVS, CDR2 FNYEAQ. The CDR3 spans 12 residues. As DNA, the CDR3 is TGTGCCAGCAGCCAGCAGAACACTGAAGCTTTCTTT. As protein: CASSQQNTEAFF.

The chain recombines TRBV5-4 with TRBJ2-7; D is unresolved. This CDR3 comprises 14 residues. Germline V gives CDR1 SGHNT, CDR2 YYREEE (reference sequence). The germline V and J ends were trimmed by 4 bases and 0 bases, with 11 bases remaining between them. DNA for the CDR3: TGTGCCAGCAGCGATATCAGGAGCTCCTACGAGCAGTACTTC. Protein product: CASSDIRSSYEQYF.

V usage is TRBV10-2 and J usage is TRBJ1-1; 7 bases are a match to TRBD1. This CDR3 spans 13 amino acids. Trimming took 7 bases from V and 4 from J; bases not matched to a gene: 6. Germline-derived CDR1 and CDR2 are WSHSY and SAAADI. CDR3 bases: TGCGCCAGCAACCCGACAGGGTTCACTGAAGCTTTCTTT. The encoded protein is CASNPTGFTEAFF.

The V call is TRBV28, the J call TRBJ2-1, with a tentative D call TRBD2 (6 bases). Germline CDR1 MDHEN, CDR2 SYDVKM. The ends were cut back, 7 bases at V and 10 bases at J, with 11 bases in the middle. The CDR3 loop spans 11 amino acids. Here the CDR3 DNA reads TGTGCCAGCAACCAGGAGGGAGAGCAGTTCTTC. This sequence encodes CASNQEGEQFF.

The table lists this clone with a count of one. V usage is TRBV28 and J usage is TRBJ2-2, with 7 bases matching TRBD2. This CDR3 has 15 amino acids. J gave up 7 bases and V 8 bases, and 13 bases lay outside the gene matches. From germline, CDR1 is MDHEN and CDR2 SYDVKM. CDR3 sequence: CASEISGAGNGELFF. The CDR3 nucleotides are TGTGCCAGCGAGATCAGTGGAGCGGGGAACGGGGAGCTGTTTTTT. Variable domain in full (rest from reference TRBV28 and TRBJ2-2): DVKVTQSSRYLVKRTGEKVFLECVQDMDHENMFWYRQDPGLGLRLIYFSYDVKMKEKGDIPEGYSVSREKKERFSLILESASTNQTSMYLCASEISGAGNGELFFGEGSRLTVL.

The J gene is TRBJ2-1, the V gene TRBV27; 10 bases align to TRBD2. The CDR3 covers 16 residues. The V segment lost 5 bases and the J segment 5 bases; nucleotides outside the gene matches: 9. Germline CDR1 reads MNHEY; CDR2 reads SMNVEV (reference sequence). This CDR3 reads CASSLISGRTHNEQFF. The CDR3 DNA reads as TGTGCCAGCAGTCTCATTAGCGGGAGGACCCACAATGAGCAGTTCTTC.

The V gene is TRBV14, the J gene TRBJ1-5, with D possibly matching TRBD1 (5 bases). The CDR3 has 15 residues. With 10 bases removed from V and 10 bases from J, the gap between germline ends came to 26 bases. Germline V gene data show CDR1 as SGHDN and CDR2 as FVKESK. The CDR3 DNA follows: TGTGCCAACAAGAGGGGCGGCAAGGGTGAGGGCCCCCAGCATTTT. Its protein is CANKRGGKGEGPQHF.

This clone was found once. The chain links TRBV6-1 to TRBJ1-5, with TRBD1 matching over 8 bases. Germline V gene lookup returns CDR1 MNHNS and CDR2 SASEGT. V lost 6 bases, J lost 3 bases, and 7 bases stayed unmatched. This CDR3 is 15 amino acids long. In DNA form, the CDR3 reads TGTGCCAGCAGCCCAGGGACAGGTGACAATCAGCCCCAGCATTTT. The encoded protein is CASSPGTGDNQPQHF.

The V gene is TRBV5-1, the J gene TRBJ2-5; D may correspond to TRBD1 or TRBD2 (5 bases each). Looked up from germline, CDR1 is SGHRS and CDR2 is YFSETQ. CDR3 length: 14 amino acids. The V end was cut by 0 bases, the J end by 3 bases, with 9 bases between. This CDR3 reads CASSLGLGEETQYF. CDR3 sequence (DNA): TGCGCCAGCAGCTTGGGCCTGGGGGAAGAGACCCAGTACTTC.

The rearrangement links TRBV21-1 to TRBJ1-5. TRBV21-1 is a pseudogene. The CDR3 sequence is 16 residues long. The CDR3: CASSKEVTDSNQPQHF. The CDR3 region has the DNA TGTGCCAGCAGCAAAGAGGTTACCGATAGCAATCAGCCCCAGCATTTT.

The genes are TRBV28 and TRBJ2-7; tentatively, D is TRBD1 (6 bases). Germline lookup yields CDR1 MDHEN and CDR2 SYDVKM. The CDR3 has 14 residues. The ends were cut back, 7 bases at V and 1 base at J, with 14 bases in the middle. The CDR3 region is CASISPRGSYEQYF. The CDR3 DNA reads as TGTGCCAGCATCTCCCCTAGGGGGTCCTACGAGCAGTACTTC.

This clone was seen a few times. The chain recombines TRBV19 with TRBJ1-1; no definite D call. CDR1 and CDR2 from the germline V gene are LNHDA and SQIVND (reference sequence). The CDR3 has 13 amino acids. Trimming took 6 bases from V and 2 from J, leaving 10 bases between them. The CDR3, as DNA: TGTGCCAGTAGGATGACATTCAACACTGAAGCTTTCTTT. Translated, it gives CASRMTFNTEAFF.

The chain recombines TRBV25-1 with TRBJ2-7, with 12 bases identical to TRBD2. The length of the CDR3 is 15 residues. The V segment lost 2 bases and the J segment 7 bases; nucleotides outside the gene matches: 6. The V gene's germline CDR1 is MGHDK and CDR2 SYGVNS. DNA of the CDR3: TGTGCCAGCAGTGAACTAGCGGGAGGGCCGGGGGAGCAGTACTTC. This translates into CASSELAGGPGEQYF.

The chain links TRBV5-1 to TRBJ2-5; D unresolved. Germline lookup yields CDR1 SGHRS and CDR2 YFSETQ. This CDR3 contains 13 residues. V gave up 4 bases and J gave up 0 bases, with 7 bases separating them. The CDR3 sequence is CASSVLDQETQYF. Written as DNA, the CDR3 is TGCGCCAGCAGCGTCCTAGACCAAGAGACCCAGTACTTC.

This clone came up once. The J gene is TRBJ1-1, the V gene TRBV29-1, with no clear D. Looked up from germline, CDR1 is SQVTM and CDR2 is ANQGSEA. The CDR3 covers 13 residues. V lost 7 bases and J 0 bases, leaving 12 bases between the germline ends. CDR3 sequence (DNA): TGCAGCGCCTCCGACATATTGAACACTGAAGCTTTCTTT. Translated, it gives CSASDILNTEAFF. The full variable domain, rest sourced from reference TRBV29-1 and TRBJ1-1, is SAVISQKPSRDICQRGTSLTIQCQVDSQVTMMFWYRQQPGQSLTLIATANQGSEATYESGFVIDKFPISRPNLTFSTLTVSNMSPEDSSIYLCSASDILNTEAFFGQGTRLTVV.

The rearrangement links TRBV6-1 to TRBJ2-3; 8 nucleotides align to TRBD2. Germline CDR1 and CDR2: MNHNS and SASEGT. J was trimmed by 0 bases and V by 4 bases; bases with no gene match: 3. CDR3 length: 15 amino acids. CDR3 DNA sequence: TGTGCCAGCAGTGCTTCTAGCGGGAGCACAGATACGCAGTATTTT. Translated, it gives CASSASSGSTDTQYF.

The rearrangement uses TRBV18 and TRBJ2-3, with a weak D call TRBD2 (6 bases). CDR1 KGHSH and CDR2 LQKENI come from the germline V gene. Between the trimmed V and J ends, which lost 1 base and 0 bases, there was a span of 8 bases. The CDR3 loop spans 15 amino acids. In DNA, the CDR3 is TGTGCCAGCTCACCACAAAGCGGGAGCACAGATACGCAGTATTTT. Residues: CASSPQSGSTDTQYF.

The rearrangement links TRBV6-6 to TRBJ1-1; a possible D gene is TRBD1 (5 bases). Per germline, CDR1 MNHNY and CDR2 SVGAGI (reference sequence). The V end was cut by 5 bases, the J end by 10 bases, with 23 bases between. The CDR3 is 15 amino acids. CDR3 in amino acids: CASSTPPGTPWAAFF. The CDR3 DNA reads TGTGCCAGCAGTACCCCTCCCGGGACCCCCTGGGCAGCTTTCTTT.

J is TRBJ1-2 and V is TRBV7-9, with 11 positions matching TRBD1. The CDR3 is 17 amino acids. Trimming took 4 bases from V and 5 from J; bases not matched to a gene: 12. Germline V CDR1 and CDR2: SEHNR, FQNEAQ (reference sequence). The CDR3 region is CASSSSRDRGKGYGYTF. As DNA, the CDR3 is TGTGCCAGCAGCTCGTCCCGGGACAGGGGGAAAGGGTATGGCTACACCTTC. Filled out from reference TRBV7-9 and TRBJ1-2, the complete variable domain reads DTGVSQNPRHKITKRGQNVTFRCDPISEHNRLYWYRQTLGQGPEFLTYFQNEAQLEKSRLLSDRFSAERPKGSFSTLEIQRTEQGDSAMYLCASSSSRDRGKGYGYTFGSGTRLTVV.

The V and J genes are TRBV11-2 and TRBJ2-5, with 12 bases matching TRBD2. Germline assignment: CDR1 SGHAT and CDR2 FQNNGV. Trimming at V came to 4 bases and at J to 5 bases, leaving 8 bases not matched to a gene. The CDR3 is 16 residues long. The CDR3 nucleotides are TGTGCCAGCAGCTCTAGCGGGGGGGCTCCCAGGGAGACCCAGTACTTC. This translates into CASSSSGGAPRETQYF.

The chain combines TRBV11-2 with TRBJ2-7, with 8 positions matching TRBD2. The junction had 12 bases not matched to a gene; V was cut back by 6 bases and J by 5 bases. The CDR3 sequence is 15 residues long. Per germline, CDR1 SGHAT and CDR2 FQNNGV. CDR3 coding DNA: TGTGCCAGCAGGGGGTTGAGCGGGAGAACCCACGAGCAGTACTTC. Translated: CASRGLSGRTHEQYF. The full variable domain, completed using reference TRBV11-2 and TRBJ2-7, is EAGVAQSPRYKIIEKRQSVAFWCNPISGHATLYWYQQILGQGPKLLIQFQNNGVVDDSQLPKDRFSAERLKGVDSTLKIQPAKLEDSAVYLCASRGLSGRTHEQYFGPGTRLTVT.

This clone was observed once. V is TRBV6-1 and J is TRBJ1-1; no reliable D call. Germline V gives CDR1 MNHNS, CDR2 SASEGT. The CDR3 has 14 amino acids. Trimming removed 7 bases at V and 10 bases at J, with 22 bases between. The chain's CDR3 is CASIRIMTGRSAFF. The CDR3 DNA follows: TGTGCCAGCATTAGAATCATGACCGGGAGGTCAGCTTTCTTT.

This clone was counted a few times. The chain employs TRBV7-9 and TRBJ2-1; 7 bases align to TRBD2. V lost 2 bases and J lost 5; bases outside the gene matches: 3. The CDR3 extends over 14 amino acids. The V gene's germline CDR1 is SEHNR and CDR2 FQNEAQ (reference sequence). This CDR3 is CASSLQREDNEQFF. The CDR3 DNA sequence: TGTGCCAGCAGCTTACAGCGGGAAGACAATGAGCAGTTCTTC.

The chain's CDR3 is CASRPGEGSTEAFF. The DNA for the CDR3 is TGTGCCAGTAGGCCCGGGGAGGGGAGCACTGAAGCTTTCTTT. The chain combines TRBV19 with TRBJ1-1; maybe TRBD1 (5 bases). This CDR3 spans 14 amino acids. The ends were cut back, 6 bases at V and 4 bases at J, with 15 bases in the middle. In germline, CDR1 is LNHDA, CDR2 SQIVND (reference sequence).

The chain employs TRBV2 and TRBJ1-6, with D possibly matching TRBD1 (5 bases). V was clipped by 8 bases and J by 3 bases, with 11 bases between them. Germline values: CDR1 SNHLY, CDR2 FYNNEI. The CDR3 extends over 14 amino acids. The CDR3 DNA sequence: TGTGCCAGCGGCGGGACGGACTATAATTCACCCCTCCACTTT. This translates into CASGGTDYNSPLHF.

The CDR3 sequence: CASSTIVQPQHF. Written as DNA, the CDR3 is TGTGCCAGCAGCACAATAGTTCAGCCCCAGCATTTT. V usage is TRBV21-1 and J usage is TRBJ1-5. TRBV21-1 is an annotated pseudogene. The CDR3 has 12 amino acids.

In DNA form, the CDR3 reads TGTGCCAGCAGCTTGGCGGGTGAAAAACTGTTTTTT. It translates to CASSLAGEKLFF. This sequence joins TRBV5-6 and TRBJ1-4; D not certain. The CDR3 contains 12 residues. V was clipped by 0 bases and J by 7 bases, with 4 bases between them. Germline V gene sequence: CDR1 SGHDT, CDR2 YYEEEE.

The chain has TRBV7-9 and TRBJ1-4; 7 bases agree with TRBD1. J was trimmed by 8 bases and V by 5 bases; bases with no gene match: 8. The germline gives CDR1 SEHNR, CDR2 FQNEAQ (reference sequence). This CDR3 has 14 residues. In DNA form, the CDR3 reads TGTGCCAGCAGCCGAGGGACAGTGAGAGAAAAACTGTTTTTT. Amino acid sequence: CASSRGTVREKLFF.

The chain is built from TRBV7-2 and TRBJ2-1, with unresolved D. This CDR3 spans 15 amino acids. Germline lookup yields CDR1 SGHTA and CDR2 FQGNSA. V lost 1 base and J 0 bases, leaving 7 bases between the germline ends. CDR3 loop: CASSLDKSSYNEQFF. CDR3 DNA sequence: TGTGCCAGCAGCTTAGATAAGAGCTCCTACAATGAGCAGTTCTTC. The variable domain in full, with the rest retrieved from reference TRBV7-2 and TRBJ2-1, is GAGVSQSPSNKVTEKGKDVELRCDPISGHTALYWYRQSLGQGLEFLIYFQGNSAPDKSGLPSDRFSAERTGGSVSTLTIQRTQQEDSAVYLCASSLDKSSYNEQFFGPGTRLTVL.

This clone is a singleton in its sample. The chain combines TRBV29-1 with TRBJ1-4; 11 bases are a match to TRBD1. The CDR3 is made up of 13 amino acids. Germline CDR1 SQVTM, CDR2 ANQGSEA. J gave up 7 bases and V 6 bases, and 4 bases lay outside the gene matches. This CDR3 reads CSVPGTGGEKLFF. CDR3 in DNA: TGCAGCGTGCCCGGGACAGGGGGTGAAAAACTGTTTTTT.

The V gene is TRBV18, the J gene TRBJ1-3, with TRBD1 as a possible D gene (5 bases). The CDR3 is made up of 16 amino acids. Trimming shortened V by 3 bases and J by 2 bases, and 14 bases separated the two germline ends. CDR1 is KGHSH and CDR2 is LQKENI in the germline V gene. CDR3 bases: TGTGCCAGCTCACCCGAATCGACAGTGACTGGAAACACCATATATTTT. Its protein product is CASSPESTVTGNTIYF.

The genes are TRBV9 and TRBJ2-7, with 9 nucleotides matching TRBD2. Germline assignment: CDR1 SGDLS and CDR2 YYNGEE. The CDR3 extends over 14 amino acids. After removal of 6 bases from V and 6 bases from J, the junction contained 10 bases not matched to a gene. Here the CDR3 DNA reads TGTGCCAGCACCCAGGGGCTAGCGGGAAGCGAGCAGTACTTC. This encodes CASTQGLAGSEQYF.